The T cell receptor beta chain described here comes from a study of OX40 agonist ivuxolimab in advanced cancers. Turning to the overall study: Ivuxolimab, which targeted the costimulatory receptor OX40 (CD134), was an agonistic, fully human IgG2 monoclonal antibody. Intravenous ivuxolimab was administered to patients every 2 weeks at six dose levels: 0.01, 0.1, 0.3, 1.5, 3 and 10 mg/kg. Of the approximately 50 dose-escalation patients, hepatocellular carcinoma was present in 19, melanoma in roughly 15, renal cell carcinoma in 9 and head and neck cancer in 9. In the dose-escalation cohort, approximately 80% of patients were male, and the mean age was roughly 60 years with a range of roughly 20 to 85. Prior anti-PD-1, anti-PD-L1 or anti-CTLA-4 therapy was permitted, and approximately 40% of dose-escalation patients had received checkpoint inhibitors. Three dose-escalation patients achieved partial responses, one with hepatocellular carcinoma and two with cutaneous melanoma. Peripheral TCRbeta sequencing was intended to test whether TCR sequence diversity was altered and clonal T-cell expansion was caused by ivuxolimab. The monotherapy dose-escalation portion (N = 52 patients) of the phase I ivuxolimab trial is reported in the paper.

Genomic DNA was extracted from sorted cells for sequencing of the TCRbeta CDR3 region. The immunoSEQ Assay was used for sequencing of TCRbeta CDR3 regions. TCRdb mirrors the immuneACCESS table, restricted to in-frame sequences. Some clones are absent from its copies; in checked studies, under half trace to an unresolved V gene, and the reason for the others is unknown. The sample has over 70,000 clones on record, over 75% of them singletons. Together, the top ten hold 0.25% to 0.3% of the sample. On the study overall, not on this receptor specifically: After ivuxolimab, expanded clones were on average more numerous among CD8+ T cells than among CD4+ T cells. Partial responders in the 0.1-3.0 mg/kg groups had among the lowest normalized peripheral clonal expansion, especially among CD8+ T cells. Low levels of normalized T-cell clonal expansion were also seen in some nonresponding patients. Antigen specificity was not determined for the clonally expanded peripheral T cells. Clonal expansion of both CD4+ and CD8+ blood T cells was observed from baseline to week 6 at doses 0.1 to 3.0 mg/kg.

Patients with autoimmune disease history or receiving systemic immunosuppression were excluded from the trial. In every dose cohort, peripheral blood was drawn for TCR sequencing at baseline, cycle 4 day 1, and cycle 7 day 1. The samples were taken from a phase I, first-in-human, multicenter, open-label dose-escalation trial of ivuxolimab. Adults with locally advanced or metastatic melanoma, renal cell carcinoma, hepatocellular carcinoma or head and neck squamous cell carcinoma were enrolled in the trial. Before TCR sequencing, CD4+ and CD8+ T cells were separately sorted from peripheral blood. Points on this clone: What this receptor recognizes is not known. Base quality data are lacking; no much larger clone is found one base away.

This receptor was taken from an adult with an advanced solid tumor such as melanoma, head and neck, liver or kidney cancer. The starting material was CD4+ or CD8+ T cells sorted from blood, obtained in a trial of the OX40 agonist ivuxolimab.

CDR3 loop: CASGLGQANYGYTF. The bases are TGTGCTAGTGGTTTGGGACAGGCGAACTATGGCTACACCTTC. The sequence is built from TRBV12-5 and TRBJ1-2; the best D guess is TRBD1, with 6 bases matching. V is cut by 1 base and J by 2 bases, and the space between the germline ends is 8 bases. The germline V gene provides CDR1 LGHNT and CDR2 FRNRAP. The CDR3 numbers 14 residues from cysteine through phenylalanine. The CDR3 DNA has 42 bases and is translated from base 1.